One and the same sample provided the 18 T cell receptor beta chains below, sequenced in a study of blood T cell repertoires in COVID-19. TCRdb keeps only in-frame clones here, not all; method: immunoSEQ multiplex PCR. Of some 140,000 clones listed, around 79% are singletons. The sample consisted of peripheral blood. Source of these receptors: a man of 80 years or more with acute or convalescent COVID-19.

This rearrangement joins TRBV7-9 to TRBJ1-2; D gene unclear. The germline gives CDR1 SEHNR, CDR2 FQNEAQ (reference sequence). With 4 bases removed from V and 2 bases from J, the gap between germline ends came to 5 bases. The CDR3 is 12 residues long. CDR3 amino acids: CASSSGNYGYTF. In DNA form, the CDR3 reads TGTGCCAGCAGCTCGGGGAACTATGGCTACACCTTC.

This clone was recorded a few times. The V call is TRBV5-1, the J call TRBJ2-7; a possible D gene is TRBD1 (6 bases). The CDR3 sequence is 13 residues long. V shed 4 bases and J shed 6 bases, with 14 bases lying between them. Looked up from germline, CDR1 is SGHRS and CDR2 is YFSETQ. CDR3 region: CASSARQGSEQYV. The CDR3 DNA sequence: TGCGCCAGCAGCGCCCGTCAGGGGTCCGAGCAGTACGTC.

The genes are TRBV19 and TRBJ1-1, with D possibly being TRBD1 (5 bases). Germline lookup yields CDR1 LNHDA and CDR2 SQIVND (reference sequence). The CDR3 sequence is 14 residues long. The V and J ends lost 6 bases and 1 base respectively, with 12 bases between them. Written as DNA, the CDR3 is TGTGCCAGTAGAGGGGTCTCAGAGAACACTGAAGCTTTCTTT. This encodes CASRGVSENTEAFF.

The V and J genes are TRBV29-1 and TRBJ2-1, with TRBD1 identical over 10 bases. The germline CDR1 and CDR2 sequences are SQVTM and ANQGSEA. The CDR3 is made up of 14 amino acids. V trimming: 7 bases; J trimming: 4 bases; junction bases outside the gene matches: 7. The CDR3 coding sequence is TGCAGCGGTCGGACAGGGGGGTTTTACAATGAGCAGTTCTTC. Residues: CSGRTGGFYNEQFF.

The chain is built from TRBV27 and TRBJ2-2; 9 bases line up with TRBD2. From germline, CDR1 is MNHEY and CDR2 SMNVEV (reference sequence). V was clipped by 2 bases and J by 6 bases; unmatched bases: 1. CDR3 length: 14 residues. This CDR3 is CASSLRGGAGELFF. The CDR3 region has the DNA TGTGCCAGCAGTTTACGCGGGGGGGCCGGGGAGCTGTTTTTT.

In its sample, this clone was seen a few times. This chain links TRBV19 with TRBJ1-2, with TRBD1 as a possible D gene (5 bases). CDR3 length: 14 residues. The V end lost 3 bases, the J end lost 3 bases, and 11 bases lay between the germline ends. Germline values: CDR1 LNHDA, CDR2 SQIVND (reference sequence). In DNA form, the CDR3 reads TGTGCCAGTAGTATTTTCGGGGGTGACTATGGCTACACCTTC. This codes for CASSIFGGDYGYTF. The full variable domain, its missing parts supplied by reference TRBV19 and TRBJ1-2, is DGGITQSPKYLFRKEGQNVTLSCEQNLNHDAMYWYRQDPGQGLRLIYYSQIVNDFQKGDIAEGYSVSREKKESFPLTVTSAQKNPTAFYLCASSIFGGDYGYTFGSGTRLTVV.

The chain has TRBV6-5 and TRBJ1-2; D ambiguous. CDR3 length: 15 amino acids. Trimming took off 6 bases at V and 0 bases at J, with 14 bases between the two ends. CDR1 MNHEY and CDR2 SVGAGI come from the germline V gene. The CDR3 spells CASSPTFGANYGYTF. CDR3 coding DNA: TGTGCCAGCAGCCCCACCTTCGGTGCTAACTATGGCTACACCTTC.

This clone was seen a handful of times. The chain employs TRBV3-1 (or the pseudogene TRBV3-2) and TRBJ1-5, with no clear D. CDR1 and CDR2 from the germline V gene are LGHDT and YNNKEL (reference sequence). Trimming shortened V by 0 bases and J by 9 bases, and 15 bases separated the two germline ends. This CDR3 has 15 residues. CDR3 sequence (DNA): TGTGCCAGCAGCCAAGATGCAGGTCCAGGTCGGCCCCAGCATTTT. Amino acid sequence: CASSQDAGPGRPQHF.

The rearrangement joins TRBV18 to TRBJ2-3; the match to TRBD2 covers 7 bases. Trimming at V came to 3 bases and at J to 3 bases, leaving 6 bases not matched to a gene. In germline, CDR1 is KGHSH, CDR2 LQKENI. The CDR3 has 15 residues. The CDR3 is CASSPLGGGTDTQYF. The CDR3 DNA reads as TGTGCCAGCTCACCCCTGGGCGGGGGAACAGATACGCAGTATTTT.

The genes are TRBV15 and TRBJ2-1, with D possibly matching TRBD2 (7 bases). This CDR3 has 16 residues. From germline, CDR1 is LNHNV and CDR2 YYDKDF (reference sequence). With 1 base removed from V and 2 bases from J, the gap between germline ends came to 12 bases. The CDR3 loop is CATSRAGGGTYNEQFF. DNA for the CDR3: TGTGCCACCAGCAGAGCTGGCGGGGGCACCTACAATGAGCAGTTCTTC.

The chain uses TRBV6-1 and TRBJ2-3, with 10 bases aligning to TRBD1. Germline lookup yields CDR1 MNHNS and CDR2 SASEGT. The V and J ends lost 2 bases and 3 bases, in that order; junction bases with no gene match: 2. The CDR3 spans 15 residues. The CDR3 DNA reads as TGTGCCAGCAGTGAACCGGGACAGGGGACAGATACGCAGTATTTT. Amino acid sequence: CASSEPGQGTDTQYF.

CDR3 sequence: CASSRRESTDTQYF. The CDR3 DNA reads as TGTGCCAGCAGCCGCAGGGAAAGCACAGATACGCAGTATTTT. The chain has TRBV3-1 (or the pseudogene TRBV3-2) and TRBJ2-3; TRBD1 is a possible D gene (5 bases). This CDR3 contains 14 residues. Germline loops: CDR1 LGHDT, CDR2 YNNKEL (reference sequence). The V end was cut by 4 bases, the J end by 0 bases, with 8 bases between.

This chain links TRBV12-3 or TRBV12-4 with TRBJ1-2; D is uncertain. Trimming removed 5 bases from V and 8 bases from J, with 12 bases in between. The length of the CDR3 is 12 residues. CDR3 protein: CASSQNFAGYTF. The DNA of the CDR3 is TGTGCCAGCAGTCAAAACTTCGCGGGCTACACCTTC.

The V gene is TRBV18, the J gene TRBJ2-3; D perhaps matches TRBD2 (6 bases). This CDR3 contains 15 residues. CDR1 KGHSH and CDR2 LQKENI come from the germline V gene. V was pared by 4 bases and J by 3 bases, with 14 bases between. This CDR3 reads CASSLREQATDTQYF. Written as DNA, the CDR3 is TGTGCCAGCTCACTACGGGAGCAGGCGACAGATACGCAGTATTTT. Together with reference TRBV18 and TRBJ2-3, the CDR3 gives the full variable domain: NAGVMQNPRHLVRRRGQEARLRCSPMKGHSHVYWYRQLPEEGLKFMVYLQKENIIDESGMPKERFSAEFPKEGPSILRIQQVVRGDSAAYFCASSLREQATDTQYFGPGTRLTVL.

The CDR3 bases are TGTGCCAGCAGCTTAAGACTAGCGGGGGAAGAGACCCAGTACTTC. Translated, it gives CASSLRLAGEETQYF. This chain joins TRBV5-4 and TRBJ2-5; the match to TRBD2 covers 12 bases. The CDR3 is made up of 15 amino acids. Germline-derived CDR1 and CDR2 are SGHNT and YYREEE (reference sequence). Trimming at V came to 2 bases and at J to 3 bases, leaving 2 bases not matched to a gene.

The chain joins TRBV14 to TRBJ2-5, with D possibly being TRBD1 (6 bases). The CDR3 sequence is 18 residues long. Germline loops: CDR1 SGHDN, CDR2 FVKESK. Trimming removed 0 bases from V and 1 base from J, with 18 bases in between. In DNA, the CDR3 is TGTGCCAGCAGCCAAGATCCACAGGGCCACTTGGCCCAAGAGACCCAGTACTTC. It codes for CASSQDPQGHLAQETQYF.

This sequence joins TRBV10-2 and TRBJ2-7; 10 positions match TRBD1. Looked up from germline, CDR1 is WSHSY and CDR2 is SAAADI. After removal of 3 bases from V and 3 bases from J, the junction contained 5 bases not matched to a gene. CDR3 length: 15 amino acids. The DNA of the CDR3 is TGCGCCAGCAGTGACCGACAGGGGGCGAACTACGAGCAGTACTTC. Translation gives CASSDRQGANYEQYF.

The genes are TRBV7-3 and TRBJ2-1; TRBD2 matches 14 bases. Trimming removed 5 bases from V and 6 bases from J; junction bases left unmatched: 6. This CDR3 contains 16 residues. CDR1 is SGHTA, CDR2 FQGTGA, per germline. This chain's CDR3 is CASSASTSGRANEQFF. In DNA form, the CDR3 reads TGTGCCAGCAGCGCGTCGACTAGCGGGAGGGCCAATGAGCAGTTCTTC.